This T cell receptor beta chain stems from a study of blood T cell repertoires in COVID-19. The overall study: Nucleic acid was either cDNA or gDNA, and it came from T cells, B-cell-depleted T cells, or PBMCs.

As handled by the study authors: Nucleated cell number was recorded as an estimate derived from reference gene primer amplification. Data came from immunoSEQ multiplex PCR; TCRdb stores just in-frame clones and leaves some out. V and J calls plus clone size are reproduced from that table; the DNA served to infer D and trimming. The data contain about 110,000 clones, about 85% of them singletons. Specimen: peripheral blood. This TCR came from a man aged 40-55 years with acute or convalescent COVID-19.

CDR3 sequence: CASSATSGGNQETQYF. As DNA, the CDR3 is TGTGCCAGCAGCGCCACTAGCGGGGGTAACCAAGAGACCCAGTACTTC. The chain links TRBV2 to TRBJ2-5; 11 nucleotides match TRBD2. In germline, CDR1 is SNHLY, CDR2 FYNNEI. The V segment lost 6 bases and the J segment 0 bases; nucleotides outside the gene matches: 6. The CDR3 totals 16 residues.